The 25 T cell receptor beta chains in this list originate from one sample, sequenced in a study of tumor-infiltrating lymphocytes in primary liver carcinoma. Making TCR beta cDNA involved approximately 0.5 ug total RNA and a constant-region primer. It was through three nested multiplex PCR rounds of slightly modified ARM-PCR that TCR beta libraries arose. It was with TRBV1-TRBV30 forward primers and a C-beta reverse primer that the first two PCR rounds were run, at 10 to 11 cycles each. TCRdb reanalysed the multiplex PCR reads using MiXCR and keeps one entry per CDR3 protein. Of about 200,000 distinct CDR3 sequences in the sample, roughly 80% were seen once. Joint extraction of RNA and DNA used roughly 20-33 mg of bulk tissue that was unsorted. What was sequenced was tumor tissue from primary liver carcinoma. Receptor source: a man in his forties with primary liver carcinoma and hepatitis B virus infection.

This clonotype was picked up a small number of times. A junction end diverges from the germline sequence, so it may reflect a read error. J is TRBJ2-5 and V is TRBV4-3; 11 bases fit TRBD2. The V gene's germline CDR1 is LGHNA and CDR2 YSLEER. The CDR3 contains 17 residues. CDR3 sequence reads: CASSQVASGRTGETQYF. The CDR3 coding sequence is TGTGCCAGCAGCCAAGTGGCTAGCGGGAGGACTGGTGAGACCCAGTATTTC.

This clonotype occurred a few times. The J gene is TRBJ1-2, the V gene TRBV4-1; D uncertain. This CDR3 is built from 14 residues. Germline V gene sequence: CDR1 MGHRA, CDR2 YSYEKL. V dropped 1 base and J dropped 2 bases, with 8 bases sitting between them. The CDR3 here is CASSQGMGNYGYTF. The CDR3 coding sequence is TGCGCCAGCAGCCAAGGCATGGGAAACTATGGCTACACCTTC.

This chain links TRBV28 with TRBJ1-2; D call uncertain. This CDR3 has 13 residues. Germline V gene lookup returns CDR1 MDHEN and CDR2 SYDVKM. Trimming cost V 7 bases and J 4 bases, with 13 bases left between them. The CDR3 bases are TGTGCCAGCAAAAAAGCTACTATCTATGGCTACACCTTC. Residues: CASKKATIYGYTF.

The J gene is TRBJ2-7, the V gene TRBV10-2, with D possibly TRBD1 on 6 matching bases. The CDR3 is made up of 11 amino acids. CDR1 and CDR2 (germline): WSHSY, SAAADI. V dropped 10 bases and J dropped 3 bases, with 10 bases sitting between them. The CDR3 DNA reads as TGCGCCACTAAGGACAGCTACGAGCAGTACTTC. It specifies CATKDSYEQYF.

This chain connects TRBV12-3 or TRBV12-4 to TRBJ1-2; D gene uncertain. V lost 1 base and J 12 bases, leaving 12 bases between the germline ends. The CDR3 is 12 residues long. The CDR3 DNA reads as TGTGCCAGCAGTTTAGAGGTTCGCGGCCACACCTTC. Amino acids: CASSLEVRGHTF.

A remark on this clonotype: The conserved phenylalanine or tryptophan is not found at the CDR3 terminus, so this likely reflects a read error. The chain joins TRBV7-9 to TRBJ2-1; 7 bases are shared with TRBD1. The germline V gene has CDR1 SEHNR and CDR2 FQNEAQ (reference sequence). The CDR3 totals 16 residues. Trimming took 5 bases from V and 7 from J; bases not matched to a gene: 14. CDR3 loop: CASSPPRGRGSNEQFV. The CDR3, as DNA: TGTGCCAGCAGCCCTCCCAGGGGGAGAGGGTCAAATGAGCAGTTCGTC.

The rearrangement uses TRBV29-1 and TRBJ1-1, with 9 bases that match TRBD1. Germline values: CDR1 SQVTM, CDR2 ANQGSEA. There are 15 residues in the CDR3. DNA of the CDR3: TGCAACGGTACAGGGGGCTGGGGAATGAACACTGAAGCTTTCTTT. Translation: CNGTGGWGMNTEAFF. Full variable domain (rest looked up from reference TRBV29-1 and TRBJ1-1): SAVISQKPSRDICQRGTSLTIQCQVDSQVTMMFWYRQQPGQSLTLIATANQGSEATYESGFVIDKFPISRPNLTFSTLTVSNMSPEDSSIYLCNGTGGWGMNTEAFFGQGTRLTVV.

This clonotype was seen just once. The conserved phenylalanine or tryptophan is not found at the CDR3 terminus, so this likely reflects a read error. The limits of the CDR3 on the DNA are not certain, so only TCRdb's listed CDR3 is given. The J gene is TRBJ2-7, the V gene TRBV12-3 or TRBV12-4; TRBD2, the table's D call, was not compared with the DNA. The CDR3 totals 13 residues, both ends included. This chain's CDR3 is CASSRLAGVEQYL.

With respect to this clonotype: At one boundary the junction diverges from the germline segment, which might be a read error. As DNA, the CDR3 is TGTGCCAGCAACACAGGACAGGGGCAAGAGACGCAGTACTTC. Encoded protein: CASNTGQGQETQYF. This chain connects TRBV5-6 to TRBJ2-5; the match to TRBD1 covers 9 bases. Germline V gene data show CDR1 as SGHDT and CDR2 as YYEEEE. The CDR3 has 14 amino acids.

For this clonotype: Sequence at one end of the junction differs from germline and may be a read error. The genes are TRBV6-1 and TRBJ2-2; the D gene is possibly TRBD2 (5 bases). Germline V gene sequence: CDR1 MNHNS, CDR2 SASEGT. This CDR3 has 13 residues. CDR3 DNA: TGTGTCAGCATTCGGGTTTTCACCGGGGAGTTGTTTTTT. Residues: CVSIRVFTGELFF.

This clonotype was counted only a few times. Its ends do not fully match the called genes, so a read error is possible. The CDR3 DNA is TGTGTCAGCAGCCGGCGGGGCGGACCTTATGGCTACACCTTC. It specifies CVSSRRGGPYGYTF. The chain carries TRBV28 and TRBJ1-2; TRBD1 is a possible D gene (5 bases). Germline V gene lookup returns CDR1 MDHEN and CDR2 SYDVKM. CDR3 size: 14 residues.

This clonotype was detected only a few times. A clone one base away is much larger, so this may be a read error. V usage is TRBV6-1 and J usage is TRBJ1-5; tentative D call: TRBD1 (5 bases). This CDR3 contains 13 residues. Germline V lookup: CDR1 MNHNS, CDR2 SASEGT. This CDR3 reads CASSWERGQSQHF. The CDR3, as DNA: TGTGCCAGCAGCTGGGAGAGGGGTCAGTCCCAGCATTTT.

This clonotype was seen just once. This chain connects TRBV6-5 to TRBJ2-7; no clear D. The germline V gene encodes CDR1 MNHEY and CDR2 SVGAGI. CDR3 length: 11 amino acids. This CDR3 reads CTNSSGREQYF. The CDR3 coding sequence is TGTACCAACAGTTCGGGTCGCGAACAGTACTTC.

This clonotype appeared a few times. One junction end does not reproduce the germline sequence, and a read error may be involved. V is TRBV11-1 and J is TRBJ2-4; 10 bases map to TRBD2. Germline loops: CDR1 SGHAT, CDR2 FQDESV (reference sequence). The CDR3 has 17 residues. DNA for the CDR3: TGTGTCAGCAGCTTTCCTGGAACTAGCGGGACCAAAAATATTCAGTACTTC. Translating it yields CVSSFPGTSGTKNIQYF. The full variable domain, with the rest looked up from reference TRBV11-1 and TRBJ2-4, is EAEVAQSPRYKITEKSQAVAFWCDPISGHATLYWYRQILGQGPELLVQFQDESVVDDSQLPKDRFSAERLKGVDSTLKIQPAELGDSAMYLCVSSFPGTSGTKNIQYFGAGTRLSVL.

To note about this clonotype: This likely comes from a read error, as the CDR3 has no conserved phenylalanine or tryptophan at its end. The rearrangement uses TRBV6-1 and TRBJ1-1, with D unresolved. CDR1 is MNHNS, CDR2 SASEGT, per germline. CDR3 length: 13 residues. The CDR3 sequence is CSSAGRPNTEAFV. CDR3 nucleotide sequence: TGTTCCAGCGCAGGACGGCCGAACACTGAAGCTTTCGTT.

A word on this clonotype: Sequence at one end of the junction differs from germline and may be a read error. The gene calls are TRBV11-2 and TRBJ2-1, with TRBD2 matching over 7 bases. Germline V CDR1 and CDR2: SGHAT, FQNNGV. The CDR3 sequence is 15 residues long. CDR3 in DNA: TGCGTCAGCAGCTATAGCGGGCCACTCGACAATGAGCAGTTCTTC. Residues: CVSSYSGPLDNEQFF. Supplemented by reference TRBV11-2 and TRBJ2-1, the full variable domain reads EAGVAQSPRYKIIEKRQSVAFWCNPISGHATLYWYQQILGQGPKLLIQFQNNGVVDDSQLPKDRFSAERLKGVDSTLKIQPAKLEDSAVYLCVSSYSGPLDNEQFFGPGTRLTVL.

Turning to this clonotype: Without the conserved terminal phenylalanine or tryptophan, this CDR3 likely stems from a read error. The limits of the CDR3 on the DNA are not certain, so only TCRdb's listed CDR3 is given. The chain uses TRBV29-1 and TRBJ2-4; TRBD2 is the table's D call, not checked against the DNA. From germline, CDR1 is SQVTM and CDR2 ANQGSEA. With termini counted, the CDR3 has 12 amino acids. CDR3 sequence reads: CGVIHGRGIQYS.

The chain combines TRBV14 with TRBJ2-1; TRBD2 aligns across 8 bases. There are 16 residues in the CDR3. The germline V gene encodes CDR1 SGHDN and CDR2 FVKESK. In DNA form, the CDR3 reads TGTGACAACAGTGCCGTAGCGGGATGGGTAAATAATGAGCAGTTCTTC. Protein: CDNSAVAGWVNNEQFF.

Notes on this clonotype: At one of its ends the junction is not consistent with the germline gene, which may arise from a read error. This chain uses TRBV11-2 with TRBJ2-7; 11 bases align to TRBD2. The germline CDR1 and CDR2 sequences are SGHAT and FQNNGV. The CDR3 loop spans 20 amino acids. CDR3 amino acids: CAGSLRERRTSGLSSYEQYF. The CDR3 DNA sequence: TGTGCCGGCAGCTTGAGGGAGCGAAGGACTAGCGGGCTCAGCTCCTACGAGCAGTACTTC.

A word on this clonotype: Sequence at one end of the junction differs from germline and may be a read error. This chain joins TRBV11-3 and TRBJ2-1; D ambiguous. This CDR3 contains 14 residues. CDR1 SGHNT and CDR2 YENEEA come from the germline V gene. This CDR3 is CAISLGVSNNGQFF. The CDR3 nucleotides are TGTGCCATCAGCTTAGGCGTCTCGAACAATGGGCAGTTCTTT.

The CDR3 is CASSLTGRTGAYALTF. The CDR3 DNA follows: TGTGCCAGCAGCCTGACAGGGAGAACTGGGGCCTACGCCCTGACTTTC. This chain links TRBV11-2 with TRBJ2-6; 7 nucleotides align to TRBD1. Germline CDR1 is SGHAT and CDR2 is FQNNGV. CDR3 length: 16 amino acids. Unmatched junction bases numbered 19, after V lost 5 bases and J lost 15 bases.

About this clonotype: The junction differs from germline at one of its ends, possibly a read error. For the CDR3, the DNA is TGCAGCGGAACGACAGATCAAGAGACCCATTACTTC. Its translation: CSGTTDQETHYF. This chain joins TRBV29-1 and TRBJ2-5; D might be TRBD1 (5 bases). CDR3 size: 12 residues. Germline V gene sequence: CDR1 SQVTM, CDR2 ANQGSEA.

About this clonotype itself: One base away lies a much larger clone, so this may be a sequencing read error. The chain uses TRBV7-9 and TRBJ1-1; D is perhaps TRBD1 (6 bases). CDR1 and CDR2 (germline): SEHNR, FQNEAQ (reference sequence). The CDR3 is 13 amino acids. CDR3 sequence reads: CASSSGRGTETFF. CDR3 sequence (DNA): TGTGCCAGCAGCTCAGGCAGGGGCACTGAAACTTTCTTT.

In regard to this clonotype: One end of the junction is discordant with germline, which a read error may explain. V and J are TRBV4-3 and TRBJ1-1; D unresolved. Germline V lookup: CDR1 LGHNA, CDR2 YSLEER. The CDR3 contains 13 residues. CDR3 nucleotide sequence: TGCGCCAACAGCCAAGAGCGTAACACTGAGGCTTTCTTT. Encoded protein: CANSQERNTEAFF.

A remark on this clonotype: One end of the junction does not line up with germline, which may come from a read error. The J gene is TRBJ1-1, the V gene TRBV12-3 or TRBV12-4; 8 positions agree with TRBD1. The length of the CDR3 is 15 residues. The CDR3 nucleotides read TGTGCCAGCACTTTAGGACAGGGACGATGGACTGAAGCTTTCTTT. This translates into CASTLGQGRWTEAFF.